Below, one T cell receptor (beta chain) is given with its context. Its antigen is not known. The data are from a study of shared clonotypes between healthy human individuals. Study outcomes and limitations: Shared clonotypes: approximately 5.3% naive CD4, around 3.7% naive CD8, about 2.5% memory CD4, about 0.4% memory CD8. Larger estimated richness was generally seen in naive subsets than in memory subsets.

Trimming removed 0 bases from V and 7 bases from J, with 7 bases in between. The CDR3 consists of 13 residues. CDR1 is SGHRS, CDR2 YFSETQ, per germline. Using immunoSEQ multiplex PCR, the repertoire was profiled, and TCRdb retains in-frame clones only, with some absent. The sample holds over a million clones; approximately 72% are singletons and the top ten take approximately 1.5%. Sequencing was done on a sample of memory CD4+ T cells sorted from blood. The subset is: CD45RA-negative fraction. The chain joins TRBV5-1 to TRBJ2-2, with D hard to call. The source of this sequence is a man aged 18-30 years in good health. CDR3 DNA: TGCGCCAGCAGCTTGGGGGCGGTCGGGGAGCTGTTTTTT. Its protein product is CASSLGAVGELFF.